Below are 24 T cell receptor beta chains sequenced from a single sample in a study of blood T cells in healthy people across ages. Sample-barcoded 5' priming and a J-beta primer mix drove a second PCR of 7 to 11 cycles. TCRdb redid the calling of the 5' RACE reads with MiXCR, one entry per CDR3 protein. Here the sample spans some 1.6 million distinct CDR3 sequences, 30% to 35% being singletons. Sequenced sample: blood. These receptors were taken from a woman aged 25-40 years in good health.

The rearrangement uses TRBV5-1 and TRBJ2-7; D is perhaps TRBD2 (5 bases). The germline V and J ends were trimmed by 0 bases and 3 bases, with 16 bases remaining between them. The CDR3 length is 16 residues. Germline CDR1 and CDR2: SGHRS and YFSETQ. The chain's CDR3 is CASSLVERRGSYEQYF. DNA of the CDR3: TGCGCCAGCAGCTTGGTGGAAAGACGGGGTAGCTACGAGCAGTACTTC.

This chain uses TRBV28 with TRBJ1-5; D is unclear. Germline assignment: CDR1 MDHEN and CDR2 SYDVKM. The length of the CDR3 is 15 residues. With 4 bases removed from V and 2 bases from J, the gap between germline ends came to 12 bases. The CDR3 is CASSSQTGGNQPQHF. CDR3 nucleotide sequence: TGTGCCAGCAGTTCCCAGACCGGCGGCAATCAGCCCCAGCATTTT.

The chain is built from TRBV20-1 and TRBJ1-2, with D perhaps TRBD1 (5 bases). This CDR3 has 14 residues. Trimming took off 4 bases at V and 3 bases at J, with 15 bases between the two ends. Germline CDR1 and CDR2: DFQATT and SNEGSKA (reference sequence). The CDR3 spells CSAILEGFDYGYTF. The CDR3 DNA follows: TGCAGTGCTATACTTGAGGGGTTTGACTATGGCTACACCTTC.

This clonotype was found a few times. The chain links TRBV9 to TRBJ2-7, with D possibly matching TRBD2 (7 bases). The V gene's germline CDR1 is SGDLS and CDR2 YYNGEE. CDR3 length: 18 residues. V gave up 0 bases and J gave up 0 bases, with 19 bases separating them. CDR3 sequence: CASSVAGGGGLSSYEQYF. The CDR3 DNA follows: TGTGCCAGCAGCGTAGCTGGGGGCGGGGGCCTGAGCTCCTACGAGCAGTACTTC.

This chain uses TRBV20-1 with TRBJ1-2; no clear D gene. V was pared by 7 bases and J by 7 bases, with 7 bases between. The CDR3 consists of 9 residues. Germline CDR1 is DFQATT and CDR2 is SNEGSKA (reference sequence). The DNA for the CDR3 is TGCAGTGTCAAAGTTGGCTACACCTTC. This sequence encodes CSVKVGYTF.

The table lists this clonotype with a few counts. The chain couples TRBV12-3 or TRBV12-4 to TRBJ2-3; 14 bases line up with TRBD2. V dropped 6 bases and J dropped 4; count of bases not matched to a gene: 6. The CDR3 sequence is 16 residues long. The CDR3 nucleotides are TGTGCCAGCAGGCCCGGACTAGCGGGAGGTTCAGATACGCAGTATTTT. It translates to CASRPGLAGGSDTQYF.

As to this clonotype: At one of its ends the junction is not consistent with the germline gene, which may arise from a read error. The V and J genes are TRBV27 and TRBJ2-7; 8 bases align to TRBD2. Per germline, CDR1 MNHEY and CDR2 SMNVEV (reference sequence). CDR3 size: 16 residues. The CDR3: CASSLGGAGESYGQYF. The CDR3 DNA is TGTGCCAGCAGTCTTGGTGGAGCGGGAGAGTCCTACGGGCAGTACTTC.

There are many counts of this clonotype. The chain couples TRBV29-1 to TRBJ2-7; possibly TRBD1 for D (5 bases). The germline V gene has CDR1 SQVTM and CDR2 ANQGSEA. Deletions cut 3 bases from V and 3 bases from J, with 12 bases between. The CDR3 totals 13 residues. The CDR3 loop is CSVETVLNYEQYF. In DNA form, the CDR3 reads TGCAGCGTTGAGACAGTTCTAAACTACGAGCAGTACTTC.

This clonotype was counted between two and nine times. The chain combines TRBV20-1 with TRBJ1-1; D ambiguous. CDR3 length: 13 amino acids. V lost 5 bases to trimming and J lost 6 bases, with 16 bases between them. Per germline, CDR1 DFQATT and CDR2 SNEGSKA (reference sequence). The CDR3 DNA is TGCAGTGCTCCTGCGGGTGGAAACGCTGAAGCTTTCTTT. Translated: CSAPAGGNAEAFF.

This clonotype was seen a few times. V is TRBV2 and J is TRBJ2-7, with 7 bases identical to TRBD1. The CDR3 is 14 residues long. Germline V lookup: CDR1 SNHLY, CDR2 FYNNEI. V shed 7 bases and J 0 bases; nucleotides not matched to a gene: 6. The CDR3: CASTDRSSSYEQYF. CDR3 in DNA: TGTGCCAGCACGGACAGGTCGAGCTCCTACGAGCAGTACTTC.

With respect to this clonotype: Sequence at one end of the junction differs from germline and may be a read error. This chain uses TRBV7-8 with TRBJ2-3, with TRBD1 matching 8 bases. Germline values: CDR1 SGHVS, CDR2 FQNEAQ. The CDR3 consists of 17 residues. The CDR3 is CAGSSHRGYPNTDTQYF. The DNA of the CDR3 is TGTGCCGGCAGCTCCCACAGGGGGTACCCTAACACAGATACGCAGTATTTT.

This chain links TRBV4-1 with TRBJ2-5, with D possibly TRBD1 on 6 matching bases. The J call is doubtful: the DNA matches TRBJ2-7 better. The CDR3 contains 12 residues. In germline, CDR1 is MGHRA, CDR2 YSYEKL. The DNA of the CDR3 is TGCGCCAGCAGCCATGGACAGTACGAGCAGTACTTC. It codes for CASSHGQYEQYF.

A few counts support this clonotype. This chain joins TRBV9 and TRBJ2-3; 7 nucleotides line up with TRBD2. V gave up 1 base and J gave up 1 base; unmatched junction bases: 6. Germline CDR1 SGDLS, CDR2 YYNGEE. This CDR3 is 16 amino acids long. For the CDR3, the DNA is TGTGCCAGCAGCGTAATGCCTAGCGGAGGCACAGATACGCAGTATTTT. Protein product: CASSVMPSGGTDTQYF.

This clonotype was seen more than once but under ten times. Here the CDR3 reads CASSEALSGTEIAIATNEKLFF. CDR3 sequence (DNA): TGTGCCAGCAGTGAAGCGCTTTCCGGGACGGAAATAGCCATTGCAACTAATGAAAAACTGTTTTTT. This chain joins TRBV6-1 and TRBJ1-4; D possibly corresponds to TRBD1 (5 bases). The CDR3 is made up of 22 amino acids. V lost 0 bases and J lost 0, with 26 bases in between. Germline V gene data show CDR1 as MNHNS and CDR2 as SASEGT.

The chain links TRBV20-1 to TRBJ2-1, with 8 bases identical to TRBD2. From germline, CDR1 is DFQATT and CDR2 SNEGSKA (reference sequence). Germline trimming cut 2 bases from V and 8 bases from J; bases unmatched to any gene: 8. The CDR3 runs to 14 residues. The CDR3 DNA reads TGCAGTGCTAGACGGGAGGGCCCCGTGGATGAGCAGTTCTTC. It specifies CSARREGPVDEQFF.

The CDR3 here is CASSLAIGLAGGPLEQYF. CDR3 nucleotides: TGTGCCAGCAGCTTAGCGATCGGACTAGCGGGAGGGCCCCTCGAGCAGTACTTC. The rearrangement links TRBV7-9 to TRBJ2-7; 15 bases align to TRBD2. Trimming at V came to 0 bases and at J to 6 bases, leaving 9 bases not matched to a gene. CDR3 size: 18 residues. Germline V gene lookup returns CDR1 SEHNR and CDR2 FQNEAQ (reference sequence). Drawing the rest from reference TRBV7-9 and TRBJ2-7, the complete variable domain is DTGVSQNPRHKITKRGQNVTFRCDPISEHNRLYWYRQTLGQGPEFLTYFQNEAQLEKSRLLSDRFSAERPKGSFSTLEIQRTEQGDSAMYLCASSLAIGLAGGPLEQYFGPGTRLTVT.

The chain is built from TRBV4-1 and TRBJ2-7; 9 bases match TRBD2. V lost 5 bases, J lost 5 bases, and 7 bases stayed unmatched. CDR1 and CDR2 (germline): MGHRA, YSYEKL. CDR3 length: 14 residues. CDR3 protein: CASSAVAGDHEQYF. CDR3 bases: TGCGCCAGCAGCGCTGTAGCGGGGGACCACGAGCAGTACTTC.

The J gene is TRBJ1-1, the V gene TRBV4-2; TRBD1 is a possible D gene (5 bases). CDR3 size: 15 residues. V lost 0 bases and J lost 1, with 9 bases in between. Germline V gene data show CDR1 as LGHNA and CDR2 as YNFKEQ. DNA for the CDR3: TGTGCCAGCAGCCAAGAGGATGGGGGGAACACTGAAGCTTTCTTT. Amino acids: CASSQEDGGNTEAFF.

This clonotype was counted only a few times. V is TRBV20-1 and J is TRBJ2-5; TRBD1 matches at 11 bases. Germline loops: CDR1 DFQATT, CDR2 SNEGSKA (reference sequence). V gave up 0 bases and J gave up 4 bases; unmatched junction bases: 4. This CDR3 has 15 residues. In DNA, the CDR3 is TGCAGTGCTAGAGACTGGGACAGGGGGAGAGAGACCCAGTACTTC. It is translated as CSARDWDRGRETQYF.

With regard to this clonotype: Its ends do not fully match the called genes, so a read error is possible. The rearrangement joins TRBV12-3 or TRBV12-4 to TRBJ1-1, with no clear D. The CDR3 extends over 11 amino acids. The CDR3: CVSSSGEEAFF. The CDR3 bases are TGTGTCAGCTCCTCCGGGGAAGAAGCTTTCTTT.

This clonotype showed up just a few times. The chain is built from TRBV3-1 and TRBJ2-1; a weak D match, TRBD2 (5 bases). CDR1 is LGHDT, CDR2 YNNKEL, per germline (reference sequence). The CDR3 totals 18 residues. V lost 0 bases and J lost 12, with 27 bases in between. CDR3 residues: CASSQDFLSLDIRSGQFF. CDR3 DNA sequence: TGTGCCAGCAGCCAAGATTTTTTATCACTAGATATCCGGTCAGGGCAGTTCTTC.

A few counts support this clonotype. J is TRBJ2-7 and V is TRBV20-1; 15 bases line up with TRBD2. Trimming removed 3 bases from V and 5 bases from J; junction bases left unmatched: 2. CDR1 DFQATT and CDR2 SNEGSKA come from the germline V gene (reference sequence). CDR3 length equals 14 residues. CDR3: CSARGLAGGDEQYF. CDR3 nucleotides: TGCAGTGCTAGGGGACTAGCGGGGGGAGACGAGCAGTACTTC.

Concerning this clonotype itself: The junction departs from germline at one end; a sequencing error may be responsible. The chain joins TRBV9 to TRBJ2-5; D is perhaps TRBD1 (5 bases). The CDR3 has 13 amino acids. Germline V lookup: CDR1 SGDLS, CDR2 YYNGEE. CDR3 amino acids: CAGSVGQGETQYF. The CDR3 coding sequence is TGTGCCGGCAGCGTAGGTCAGGGAGAGACCCAGTACTTC.

Only a few counts were recorded for this clonotype. V usage is TRBV20-1 and J usage is TRBJ2-1; possible D gene TRBD1, 6 bases. Trimming left V 6 bases short and J 6 bases short, with 15 bases between. The CDR3 extends over 13 amino acids. The germline V gene has CDR1 DFQATT and CDR2 SNEGSKA (reference sequence). Here the CDR3 reads CSAPFLRGNEQFF. The CDR3 bases are TGCAGTGCCCCGTTTCTCAGGGGCAATGAGCAGTTCTTC.